This entry lists 25 T cell receptor beta chains sequenced from one sample in a study of blood T cell repertoires in COVID-19. Produced via immunoSEQ multiplex PCR; TCRdb's table is partial and in-frame only. The sample gives 150,000 to 200,000 clones, roughly nine tenths of which show up once; 6.5% to 8.5% is in the top ten. Material: peripheral blood. The receptors derive from a middle-aged man with acute or convalescent COVID-19.

J is TRBJ2-7 and V is TRBV5-5; tentatively, D is TRBD1 (6 bases). The CDR3 covers 14 residues. V shed 1 base and J shed 1 base, with 9 bases lying between them. Germline-derived CDR1 and CDR2 are SGHKS and YYEKEE (reference sequence). The CDR3 spells CASSLYDRSYEQYF. DNA of the CDR3: TGTGCCAGCAGCTTGTATGACAGGTCCTACGAGCAGTACTTC.

This clone was picked up one time. The chain carries TRBV30 and TRBJ2-1; 13 bases match TRBD2. This CDR3 is 14 amino acids long. Germline CDR1 reads GTSNPN; CDR2 reads SVGIG (reference sequence). The V and J ends lost 5 bases and 6 bases, in that order; junction bases with no gene match: 4. Here the CDR3 DNA reads TGTGCCTGGGGCACTAGCGGGGGGGCCAATGAGCAGTTCTTC. Translating it yields CAWGTSGGANEQFF.

This chain uses TRBV7-9 with TRBJ1-4, with TRBD1 matching over 7 bases. The CDR3 is 14 residues long. V was pared by 3 bases and J by 9 bases, with 7 bases of the junction left unmatched. Germline CDR1 reads SEHNR; CDR2 reads FQNEAQ (reference sequence). Here the CDR3 reads CASSLGQPLKKLFF. The CDR3 DNA is TGTGCCAGCAGCTTGGGACAGCCGCTAAAAAAACTGTTTTTT.

V is TRBV18 and J is TRBJ2-1, with a possible D match to TRBD2 (5 bases). V lost 5 bases and J lost 5, with 10 bases in between. The CDR3 length is 13 residues. Germline CDR1 reads KGHSH; CDR2 reads LQKENI. The CDR3 reads CASSEGLNNEQFF. CDR3 DNA sequence: TGTGCCAGCTCAGAAGGACTCAACAATGAGCAGTTCTTC.

The chain carries TRBV6-5 and TRBJ2-5; no firm D call. The V gene's germline CDR1 is MNHEY and CDR2 SVGAGI. The V and J ends lost 8 bases and 7 bases respectively, with 14 bases between them. This CDR3 is built from 12 residues. The CDR3 region is CASSGSLGTQYF. The CDR3 DNA reads as TGTGCCAGCTCCGGGTCCCTGGGGACCCAGTACTTC.

The chain carries TRBV3-1 (or the pseudogene TRBV3-2) and TRBJ2-3, with a weak D call TRBD2 (6 bases). This CDR3 spans 16 amino acids. V was clipped by 3 bases and J by 1 base, with 14 bases between them. Germline lookup yields CDR1 LGHDT and CDR2 YNNKEL (reference sequence). CDR3 bases: TGTGCCAGCAGCCACCGGCGGGGATTTGGCACAGATACGCAGTATTTT. This gives the protein CASSHRRGFGTDTQYF.

This clone was recorded only once. The chain recombines TRBV5-6 with TRBJ2-1; 8 bases fit TRBD1. The trim removed 0 bases at V and 2 bases at J, leaving 1 base unmatched. The CDR3 covers 15 residues. From germline, CDR1 is SGHDT and CDR2 YYEEEE. This CDR3 reads CASSLEQGAYNEQFF. The CDR3 coding sequence is TGTGCCAGCAGCTTGGAACAGGGGGCCTACAATGAGCAGTTCTTC.

CDR3 residues: CASSQEVAGASYEQYF. The CDR3 DNA is TGTGCCAGCAGCCAAGAGGTAGCGGGGGCCTCCTACGAGCAGTACTTC. This chain joins TRBV4-2 and TRBJ2-7; TRBD2 aligns across 9 bases. The J segment lost 0 bases and the V segment lost 0 bases, leaving 3 bases of the junction unmatched. The germline gives CDR1 LGHNA, CDR2 YNFKEQ. The CDR3 consists of 16 residues.

The chain has TRBV2 and TRBJ2-3; perhaps TRBD2 as D (5 bases). Trimming removed 0 bases from V and 4 bases from J, with 14 bases in between. This CDR3 is 16 amino acids long. Germline loops: CDR1 SNHLY, CDR2 FYNNEI. As DNA, the CDR3 is TGTGCCAGCAGTGAAGCCCGGGGATTGGGTTCAGATACGCAGTATTTT. Translation gives CASSEARGLGSDTQYF.

The rearrangement links TRBV27 to TRBJ2-6; TRBD1 agrees at 7 bases. The germline V gene encodes CDR1 MNHEY and CDR2 SMNVEV (reference sequence). With V trimmed by 2 bases and J by 1 base, 8 bases remained unmatched. This CDR3 is 18 amino acids long. CDR3 region: CASSLKTGRQSGANVLTF. The CDR3 region has the DNA TGTGCCAGCAGTTTAAAGACAGGGAGACAATCTGGGGCCAACGTCCTGACTTTC. The full variable domain, its missing parts supplied by reference TRBV27 and TRBJ2-6, is EAQVTQNPRYLITVTGKKLTVTCSQNMNHEYMSWYRQDPGLGLRQIYYSMNVEVTDKGDVPEGYKVSRKEKRNFPLILESPSPNQTSLYFCASSLKTGRQSGANVLTFGAGSRLTVL.

This chain joins TRBV5-6 and TRBJ1-3; D gene unclear. V was pared by 2 bases and J by 1 base, with 7 bases between. CDR1 is SGHDT and CDR2 is YYEEEE in the germline V gene. The CDR3 extends over 14 amino acids. This CDR3 is CASSLRGSGNTIYF. CDR3 in DNA: TGTGCCAGCAGCTTAAGAGGGTCTGGAAACACCATATATTTT.

This rearrangement joins TRBV7-9 to TRBJ1-1, with D unclear. Between the trimmed V and J ends, which lost 5 bases and 11 bases, there was a span of 18 bases. CDR1 and CDR2 from the germline V gene are SEHNR and FQNEAQ (reference sequence). The CDR3 length is 13 residues. The CDR3: CASSPRTREGAFF. DNA for the CDR3: TGTGCCAGCAGCCCACGGACCCGGGAGGGCGCTTTCTTT.

The chain recombines TRBV30 with TRBJ2-5; 10 positions agree with TRBD2. Germline loops: CDR1 GTSNPN, CDR2 SVGIG (reference sequence). This CDR3 comprises 14 residues. V lost 2 bases to trimming and J lost 2 bases; unmatched junction nucleotides: 2. CDR3 protein: CAWSPLAGQETQYF. The DNA of the CDR3 is TGTGCCTGGAGTCCACTAGCGGGGCAAGAGACCCAGTACTTC.

CDR3 amino acids: CASSAPTGAGANVLTF. Written as DNA, the CDR3 is TGTGCCAGCAGTGCCCCAACAGGGGCTGGGGCCAACGTCCTGACTTTC. J is TRBJ2-6 and V is TRBV2; 7 nucleotides align to TRBD1. Unmatched junction bases numbered 5, after V lost 4 bases and J lost 2 bases. This CDR3 has 16 residues. Germline V gene sequence: CDR1 SNHLY, CDR2 FYNNEI.

The genes are TRBV24-1 and TRBJ2-3; D not certain. Looked up from germline, CDR1 is KGHDR and CDR2 is SFDVKD. Trimming removed 2 bases from V and 1 base from J, with 9 bases in between. This CDR3 contains 15 residues. CDR3 residues: CATSDSRRGTDTQYF. CDR3 sequence (DNA): TGTGCCACCAGTGATTCCCGCCGGGGCACAGATACGCAGTATTTT.

This sequence joins TRBV2 and TRBJ1-6, with 7 bases identical to TRBD1. Germline trimming cut 6 bases from V and 6 bases from J; bases unmatched to any gene: 5. The CDR3 covers 14 residues. Germline CDR1 reads SNHLY; CDR2 reads FYNNEI. The CDR3 DNA reads TGTGCCAGCAGCCCCGACAGGGTTAATTCACCCCTCCACTTT. Amino acids: CASSPDRVNSPLHF.

This chain joins TRBV5-1 and TRBJ1-1, with TRBD1 matching over 8 bases. The V gene's germline CDR1 is SGHRS and CDR2 YFSETQ. The CDR3 runs 14 residues. V shed 4 bases and J 5 bases; nucleotides not matched to a gene: 7. CDR3 coding DNA: TGCGCCAGCAGCCCACAGGGGGGAGAAACTGAAGCTTTCTTT. It is translated as CASSPQGGETEAFF.

The chain recombines TRBV29-1 with TRBJ1-1, with a weak D call TRBD1 (6 bases). The CDR3 has 13 amino acids. Trimming shortened V by 7 bases and J by 2 bases, and 14 bases separated the two germline ends. In germline, CDR1 is SQVTM, CDR2 ANQGSEA. The CDR3 DNA is TGCAGCGCCCGGACAGCCTACAACACTGAAGCTTTCTTT. Amino acid sequence: CSARTAYNTEAFF.

The rearrangement uses TRBV5-4 and TRBJ1-2; 8 bases are shared with TRBD1. Germline V gives CDR1 SGHNT, CDR2 YYREEE (reference sequence). There are 12 residues in the CDR3. The junction had 4 bases not matched to a gene; V was cut back by 4 bases and J by 8 bases. CDR3 sequence: CASSQDRVGYTF. CDR3 nucleotides: TGTGCCAGCAGCCAGGACAGGGTCGGCTACACCTTC.

This clone has a handful of counts. The CDR3 spells CASSPTPQGMAEAFF. As DNA, the CDR3 is TGTGCCAGCAGCCCCACCCCCCAGGGGATGGCTGAAGCTTTCTTT. The genes are TRBV7-2 and TRBJ1-1; TRBD1 is a possible D gene (6 bases). The CDR3 contains 15 residues. Germline-derived CDR1 and CDR2 are SGHTA and FQGNSA. Trimming pared 5 bases from V and 6 bases from J, leaving 19 bases between.

The rearrangement joins TRBV27 to TRBJ2-3, with D possibly being TRBD1 (7 bases). Per the germline V gene, CDR1 is MNHEY and CDR2 is SMNVEV (reference sequence). V lost 5 bases, J lost 5 bases, and 17 bases lay in between. This CDR3 is built from 15 residues. This chain's CDR3 is CASSPRDSSGDTQYF. In DNA form, the CDR3 reads TGTGCCAGCAGTCCGCGGGACAGCTCGGGAGATACGCAGTATTTT.

The rearrangement joins TRBV28 to TRBJ1-2; weak D call: TRBD1 (5 bases). The germline V and J ends were trimmed by 1 base and 4 bases, with 25 bases remaining between them. Germline V gives CDR1 MDHEN, CDR2 SYDVKM. The CDR3 is 19 residues long. The CDR3 sequence is CASSLSLGDPRGEAYGYTF. CDR3 DNA: TGTGCCAGCAGTTTATCCTTAGGTGATCCTCGGGGGGAGGCCTATGGCTACACCTTC.

This sequence joins TRBV3-1 (or the pseudogene TRBV3-2) and TRBJ1-1; 7 bases are a match to TRBD1. V dropped 4 bases and J dropped 4; count of bases not matched to a gene: 3. CDR3 length equals 13 residues. Germline V gene lookup returns CDR1 LGHDT and CDR2 YNNKEL (reference sequence). The CDR3 here is CASSRTGVTEAFF. As DNA, the CDR3 is TGTGCCAGCAGCCGAACAGGGGTCACTGAAGCTTTCTTT.

The sample holds a few counts of this clone. The CDR3 is CASSLSRDEQFF. The CDR3 nucleotides read TGTGCCAGCAGTTTGAGCAGGGATGAGCAGTTCTTC. V and J are TRBV12-3 or TRBV12-4 and TRBJ2-1, with a weak D call TRBD1 (5 bases). The germline V and J ends were trimmed by 3 bases and 8 bases, with 8 bases remaining between them. The CDR3 extends over 12 amino acids.

This chain links TRBV13 with TRBJ2-7, with TRBD2 as a possible D gene (5 bases). Deletions cut 5 bases from V and 3 bases from J, with 23 bases between. The CDR3 sequence is 17 residues long. The germline V gene has CDR1 PRHDT and CDR2 FYEKMQ (reference sequence). CDR3: CASSRLKDYRPLYEQYF. The CDR3 DNA reads TGTGCCAGCAGCCGACTCAAAGACTACAGACCCCTCTACGAGCAGTACTTC.